One sample yielded the 25 T cell receptor beta chains listed below, sequenced in a study of OX40 agonist ivuxolimab in advanced cancers. Data came from immunoSEQ multiplex PCR; TCRdb stores just in-frame clones and leaves some out. Of tens of thousands of clones in the sample, around 93% were seen once. The sequencing here drew on CD4+ or CD8+ T cells sorted from blood, taken in a trial of the OX40 agonist ivuxolimab. These receptors all come from an adult with an advanced solid tumor such as melanoma, head and neck, liver or kidney cancer.

The chain uses TRBV5-5 and TRBJ1-1, with D possibly being TRBD1 (6 bases). The CDR3 covers 15 residues. V lost 0 bases, J lost 0 bases, and 9 bases lay in between. CDR1 is SGHKS, CDR2 YYEKEE, per germline (reference sequence). The CDR3 region is CASSLERGMNTEAFF. The CDR3 bases are TGTGCCAGCAGCTTGGAGAGGGGGATGAACACTGAAGCTTTCTTT.

The genes are TRBV7-9 and TRBJ2-3; D remains unclear. The CDR3 is 15 residues long. Per the germline V gene, CDR1 is SEHNR and CDR2 is FQNEAQ (reference sequence). V dropped 2 bases and J dropped 6 bases, with 15 bases sitting between them. The CDR3 DNA reads TGTGCCAGCAGCTTACGGATCTTCGCTGTTGATACGCAGTATTTT. Its protein product is CASSLRIFAVDTQYF. Full variable domain (remainder filled in from reference TRBV7-9 and TRBJ2-3): DTGVSQNPRHKITKRGQNVTFRCDPISEHNRLYWYRQTLGQGPEFLTYFQNEAQLEKSRLLSDRFSAERPKGSFSTLEIQRTEQGDSAMYLCASSLRIFAVDTQYFGPGTRLTVL.

This sequence joins TRBV5-6 and TRBJ2-1; tentatively, D is TRBD1 (6 bases). The length of the CDR3 is 14 residues. The V end lost 6 bases, the J end lost 3 bases, and 13 bases lay between the germline ends. Germline V gives CDR1 SGHDT, CDR2 YYEEEE. The CDR3: CASTSGHLYNEQFF. CDR3 sequence (DNA): TGTGCCAGCACTTCGGGACACCTCTACAATGAGCAGTTCTTC.

This sequence joins TRBV5-4 and TRBJ2-7; the match to TRBD1 covers 8 bases. Germline values: CDR1 SGHNT, CDR2 YYREEE (reference sequence). V lost 0 bases, J lost 2 bases, and 4 bases stayed unmatched. The CDR3 runs 15 residues. This CDR3 is CASSLGWTGTYEQYF. CDR3 nucleotides: TGTGCCAGCAGCTTGGGTTGGACAGGGACCTACGAGCAGTACTTC. The full variable domain, its missing parts supplied by reference TRBV5-4 and TRBJ2-7, is ETGVTQSPTHLIKTRGQQVTLRCSSQSGHNTVSWYQQALGQGPQFIFQYYREEENGRGNFPPRFSGLQFPNYSSELNVNALELDDSALYLCASSLGWTGTYEQYFGPGTRLTVT.

CDR3 DNA sequence: TGCAGTGCTAGTCCCGGGAACGAAGCTTTCTTT. Translation: CSASPGNEAFF. This chain connects TRBV20-1 to TRBJ1-1; D unclear. Trimming removed 3 bases at V and 8 bases at J, with 10 bases between. This CDR3 has 11 residues. Germline V gene lookup returns CDR1 DFQATT and CDR2 SNEGSKA (reference sequence).

The chain combines TRBV7-9 with TRBJ1-4; 7 nucleotides align to TRBD1. V shed 6 bases, J shed 6 bases, and the junction held 4 bases outside the gene matches. Looked up from germline, CDR1 is SEHNR and CDR2 is FQNEAQ (reference sequence). CDR3 size: 13 residues. CDR3 nucleotide sequence: TGTGCCAGCAGACCAACAGGGGATGAAAAACTGTTTTTT. This translates into CASRPTGDEKLFF.

The chain uses TRBV5-6 and TRBJ1-5; 8 bases match TRBD1. CDR3 size: 14 residues. Trimming removed 4 bases from V and 4 bases from J; junction bases left unmatched: 4. The germline gives CDR1 SGHDT, CDR2 YYEEEE. CDR3 sequence reads: CASSVGTGNQPQHF. The CDR3 DNA is TGTGCCAGCAGCGTCGGGACAGGAAATCAGCCCCAGCATTTT.

The V and J genes are TRBV11-2 and TRBJ1-1; no reliable D call. The CDR3 has 15 amino acids. Per the germline V gene, CDR1 is SGHAT and CDR2 is FQNNGV. Deletions cut 0 bases from V and 0 bases from J, with 8 bases between. CDR3 sequence: CASSLDATLNTEAFF. The CDR3 nucleotides read TGTGCCAGCAGCTTAGATGCGACTTTGAACACTGAAGCTTTCTTT.

The chain carries TRBV6-1 and TRBJ2-7; 8 bases map to TRBD1. J lost 6 bases, V lost 7 bases, and 8 bases had no gene match. The CDR3 runs 13 residues. Germline loops: CDR1 MNHNS, CDR2 SASEGT. The CDR3 is CASMTRDRTEQYF. The DNA of the CDR3 is TGTGCCAGCATGACCCGGGACAGGACCGAGCAGTACTTC.

The chain links TRBV7-9 to TRBJ2-1; 9 nucleotides agree with TRBD2. The germline gives CDR1 SEHNR, CDR2 FQNEAQ (reference sequence). The CDR3 has 17 amino acids. Trimming at V came to 1 base and at J to 7 bases, leaving 11 bases not matched to a gene. In nucleotides, the CDR3 is TGTGCCAGCAGCTTAGTGATTGGCGGGGGGGCGTTTAATGAGCAGTTCTTC. Residues: CASSLVIGGGAFNEQFF.

The chain employs TRBV27 and TRBJ2-1; no firm D call. V dropped 3 bases and J dropped 0 bases, with 15 bases sitting between them. The CDR3 totals 17 residues. The germline gives CDR1 MNHEY, CDR2 SMNVEV (reference sequence). CDR3 in amino acids: CASSFFLVRSSYNEQFF. The CDR3 coding sequence is TGTGCCAGCAGTTTCTTTCTGGTCAGAAGCTCCTACAATGAGCAGTTCTTC.

CDR3 DNA: TGTGCCAGCAGTGACTCCCCCAGCGGGGAGCTGTTTTTT. Translating it yields CASSDSPSGELFF. The chain carries TRBV6-4 and TRBJ2-2; D gene unclear. CDR1 and CDR2 (germline): MRHNA, SNTAGT. The ends were cut back, 0 bases at V and 7 bases at J, with 6 bases in the middle. The CDR3 runs to 13 residues.

The J gene is TRBJ2-1, the V gene TRBV6-6; the match to TRBD1 covers 7 bases. Trimming removed 4 bases from V and 3 bases from J; junction bases left unmatched: 6. The CDR3 is 15 amino acids. CDR1 is MNHNY, CDR2 SVGAGI, per germline (reference sequence). The CDR3 is CASSSTGTVYNEQFF. CDR3 bases: TGTGCCAGCAGTTCCACCGGGACAGTCTACAATGAGCAGTTCTTC.

This clone was recorded a few times. This may arise from a read error, as a much more abundant clone is one base away. Distinct nucleotide sequences in the sample also encode this CDR3. This sequence joins TRBV4-1 and TRBJ1-1; 7 positions agree with TRBD1. The CDR3 runs to 15 residues. J was trimmed by 1 base and V by 0 bases; bases with no gene match: 2. CDR1 is MGHRA and CDR2 is YSYEKL in the germline V gene. CDR3 in DNA: TGCGCCAGCAGCCAAGAGGGGACAGCGAACACTGAAGCTTTCTTT. Amino acid sequence: CASSQEGTANTEAFF.

J is TRBJ2-7 and V is TRBV5-1, with 10 bases lining up with TRBD2. Germline CDR1 is SGHRS and CDR2 is YFSETQ. J gave up 6 bases and V 2 bases, and 5 bases lay outside the gene matches. CDR3 length: 14 amino acids. The CDR3 reads CASSFGTSVSEQYF. CDR3 sequence (DNA): TGCGCCAGCAGCTTTGGGACTAGCGTATCCGAGCAGTACTTC.

The rearrangement links TRBV13 to TRBJ1-1, with D possibly TRBD1 on 6 matching bases. This CDR3 has 15 amino acids. Trimming shortened V by 0 bases and J by 7 bases, and 15 bases separated the two germline ends. Germline loops: CDR1 PRHDT, CDR2 FYEKMQ (reference sequence). In DNA, the CDR3 is TGTGCCAGCAGCTTAGGCCCGCAGGGGATGGTTGAAGCTTTCTTT. Translated, it gives CASSLGPQGMVEAFF.

V and J are TRBV4-3 and TRBJ2-7; D is unresolved. Germline CDR1 and CDR2: LGHNA and YSLEER. This CDR3 region has 15 residues. V dropped 0 bases and J dropped 5 bases, with 14 bases sitting between them. CDR3: CASSQDTKGSNEQYF. The CDR3 DNA is TGCGCCAGCAGCCAAGATACGAAGGGTTCGAACGAGCAGTACTTC.

This sequence joins TRBV5-1 and TRBJ2-7, with 7 bases aligning to TRBD2. The CDR3 totals 15 residues. J lost 5 bases, V lost 4 bases, and 12 bases had no gene match. Germline CDR1 SGHRS, CDR2 YFSETQ. The CDR3 spells CASSEGLGVINEQYF. CDR3 in DNA: TGCGCCAGCAGCGAAGGACTAGGGGTTATTAACGAGCAGTACTTC.

The rearrangement uses TRBV30 and TRBJ2-3; 8 bases agree with TRBD2. The germline gives CDR1 GTSNPN, CDR2 SVGIG (reference sequence). The J segment lost 2 bases and the V segment lost 3 bases, leaving 7 bases of the junction unmatched. The CDR3 is 15 amino acids. The CDR3 bases are TGTGCCTGGAGGGGAAGCGGGAGTTACACAGATACGCAGTATTTT. Translated: CAWRGSGSYTDTQYF. Complete variable domain (other parts from reference TRBV30 and TRBJ2-3): SQTIHQWPATLVQPVGSPLSLECTVEGTSNPNLYWYRQAAGRGLQLLFYSVGIGQISSEVPQNLSASRPQDRQFILSSKKLLLSDSGFYLCAWRGSGSYTDTQYFGPGTRLTVL.

The V gene is TRBV5-1, the J gene TRBJ1-1; D is unresolved. The germline V gene has CDR1 SGHRS and CDR2 YFSETQ. CDR3 size: 14 residues. Trimming took off 0 bases at V and 5 bases at J, with 11 bases between the two ends. The CDR3 here is CASSLARRGTEAFF. CDR3 DNA sequence: TGCGCCAGCAGCTTGGCGAGGAGAGGGACTGAAGCTTTCTTT.

This clone appeared a single time. The genes are TRBV7-6 and TRBJ2-7; D might be TRBD1 (5 bases). Germline V gene sequence: CDR1 SGHVS, CDR2 FNYEAQ. This CDR3 region has 16 residues. The ends were cut back, 0 bases at V and 0 bases at J, with 12 bases in the middle. The CDR3 region is CASSLAEQVSSYEQYF. Written as DNA, the CDR3 is TGTGCCAGCAGCTTAGCCGAACAGGTTTCCTCCTACGAGCAGTACTTC. Supplemented by reference TRBV7-6 and TRBJ2-7, the full variable domain reads GAGVSQSPRYKVTKRGQDVALRCDPISGHVSLYWYRQALGQGPEFLTYFNYEAQQDKSGLPNDRFSAERPEGSISTLTIQRTEQRDSAMYRCASSLAEQVSSYEQYFGPGTRLTVT.

The V call is TRBV6-5, the J call TRBJ1-1; D gene uncertain. Germline CDR1 MNHEY, CDR2 SVGAGI. CDR3 length: 13 residues. Trimming left V 6 bases short and J 3 bases short, with 11 bases between. CDR3 loop: CASSRRADTEAFF. In DNA, the CDR3 is TGTGCCAGCAGCCGCCGGGCTGACACTGAAGCTTTCTTT.

V and J are TRBV27 and TRBJ2-2; tentatively, D is TRBD1 (5 bases). The germline V and J ends were trimmed by 3 bases and 6 bases, with 11 bases remaining between them. This CDR3 region has 14 residues. Germline V gene data show CDR1 as MNHEY and CDR2 as SMNVEV (reference sequence). CDR3 nucleotides: TGTGCCAGCAGTTTGCAGGTGGGGCCCGGGGAGCTGTTTTTT. Protein sequence: CASSLQVGPGELFF.

The rearrangement joins TRBV5-5 to TRBJ1-1; the D gene is possibly TRBD1 (5 bases). The germline V and J ends were trimmed by 4 bases and 4 bases, with 14 bases remaining between them. Germline loops: CDR1 SGHKS, CDR2 YYEKEE (reference sequence). The CDR3 length is 14 residues. The CDR3 bases are TGTGCCAGCAGCGTAGGGGAAGGACTCACTGAAGCTTTCTTT. Its protein is CASSVGEGLTEAFF.

The chain uses TRBV4-1 and TRBJ2-1; TRBD2 aligns across 10 bases. Losses at the gene ends were 8 bases for V and 8 bases for J; bases not matched to a gene: 12. Germline lookup yields CDR1 MGHRA and CDR2 YSYEKL. This CDR3 has 15 amino acids. CDR3 sequence (DNA): TGCGCCAGCGCCCAAGAGCGGGGGGGCCGTCATGAGCAGTTCTTC. Its translation: CASAQERGGRHEQFF.